This T cell receptor (beta chain) was observed in a study of control samples from healthy donors and cancer patients. TCRdb's table, derived via immunoSEQ multiplex PCR, lists solely in-frame clones and lacks some. The data show 150,000 to 200,000 clones, roughly 90% seen once. This clone showed up just once. CDR1 KGHSH and CDR2 LQKENI come from the germline V gene. The CDR3 spans 14 residues. V was clipped by 2 bases and J by 8 bases, with 12 bases between them. The chain uses TRBV18 and TRBJ1-4; no definite D call. The sequenced sample consisted of blood. This TCR was recovered from a man aged 25 to 40 in good health. The CDR3 loop reads CASSPGDPPEKLFF. The CDR3 DNA sequence: TGTGCCAGCTCACCAGGTGATCCACCGGAAAAACTGTTTTTT. The whole variable domain, filled in from reference TRBV18 and TRBJ1-4, reads NAGVMQNPRHLVRRRGQEARLRCSPMKGHSHVYWYRQLPEEGLKFMVYLQKENIIDESGMPKERFSAEFPKEGPSILRIQQVVRGDSAAYFCASSPGDPPEKLFFGSGTQLSVL.